The next 9 T cell receptor beta chains were all read from a single sample in a study of OX40 agonist ivuxolimab in advanced cancers. Using immunoSEQ multiplex PCR, the repertoire was profiled, and TCRdb retains in-frame clones only, with some absent. The table records tens of thousands of clones, under 90% of them present only once. The input for sequencing was CD4+ or CD8+ T cells sorted from blood, taken in a trial of the OX40 agonist ivuxolimab. The receptors shown here come from an adult with an advanced solid tumor such as melanoma, head and neck, liver or kidney cancer.

The chain is built from TRBV28 and TRBJ1-2; D unresolved. The ends were cut back, 4 bases at V and 10 bases at J, with 13 bases in the middle. This CDR3 has 12 residues. Germline CDR1 reads MDHEN; CDR2 reads SYDVKM. The CDR3 DNA sequence: TGTGCCAGCAGTTCCTTATATAAAGACTACACCTTC. The encoded protein is CASSSLYKDYTF.

This clone was seen just once. V gene TRBV7-8 combines with J gene TRBJ1-2; TRBD1 might be the D (5 bases). With 6 bases removed from V and 8 bases from J, the gap between germline ends came to 22 bases. The germline gives CDR1 SGHVS, CDR2 FQNEAQ. The CDR3 sequence is 15 residues long. CDR3 loop: CASRGGAGAHGGYTF. CDR3 coding DNA: TGTGCCAGCAGGGGGGGTGCCGGAGCACATGGCGGCTACACCTTC.

CDR3 sequence: CASSIISDSKHTQYF. Written as DNA, the CDR3 is TGCGCCAGCAGCATAATATCGGACAGCAAGCATACGCAGTATTTT. V gene TRBV5-1 combines with J gene TRBJ2-3; D is possibly TRBD1 (6 bases). Trimming took off 4 bases at V and 7 bases at J, with 19 bases between the two ends. The CDR3 spans 15 residues. Germline-derived CDR1 and CDR2 are SGHRS and YFSETQ. Looking up the rest from reference TRBV5-1 and TRBJ2-3 gives the full variable domain: KAGVTQTPRYLIKTRGQQVTLSCSPISGHRSVSWYQQTPGQGLQFLFEYFSETQRNKGNFPGRFSGRQFSNSRSEMNVSTLELGDSALYLCASSIISDSKHTQYFGPGTRLTVL.

The chain links TRBV7-9 to TRBJ1-3, with D tentatively TRBD1 (6 bases). CDR3 length: 12 residues. The germline V and J ends were trimmed by 5 bases and 4 bases, with 6 bases remaining between them. CDR1 and CDR2 from the germline V gene are SEHNR and FQNEAQ (reference sequence). The CDR3 reads CASSRGGNTIYF. The DNA of the CDR3 is TGTGCCAGCAGCAGGGGGGGAAACACCATATATTTT.

The rearrangement uses TRBV11-2 and TRBJ2-7; unclear D gene. In germline, CDR1 is SGHAT, CDR2 FQNNGV. The V and J ends lost 1 base and 2 bases respectively, with 12 bases between them. The CDR3 is made up of 15 amino acids. The CDR3 is CASSLVGVPTYEQYV. The CDR3 nucleotides are TGTGCCAGCAGCTTAGTTGGGGTTCCGACCTACGAGCAGTACGTC.

Only a few counts were recorded for this clone. The genes are TRBV28 and TRBJ2-3, with TRBD2 identical over 8 bases. The CDR3 consists of 17 residues. Germline CDR1 is MDHEN and CDR2 is SYDVKM. Trimming at V came to 5 bases and at J to 6 bases, leaving 16 bases not matched to a gene. The chain's CDR3 is CASSTPRGLAKFDTQYF. In DNA form, the CDR3 reads TGTGCCAGCAGTACTCCACGAGGACTAGCCAAATTCGATACGCAGTATTTT. The variable domain in full, with the rest retrieved from reference TRBV28 and TRBJ2-3, is DVKVTQSSRYLVKRTGEKVFLECVQDMDHENMFWYRQDPGLGLRLIYFSYDVKMKEKGDIPEGYSVSREKKERFSLILESASTNQTSMYLCASSTPRGLAKFDTQYFGPGTRLTVL.

This clone was detected a few times. The chain uses TRBV6-5 and TRBJ1-5; D gene uncertain. Germline V gene lookup returns CDR1 MNHEY and CDR2 SVGAGI. The CDR3 is 15 residues long. Trimming removed 3 bases from V and 4 bases from J, with 13 bases in between. The CDR3 sequence is CASSYSNTGNQPQHF. The CDR3 DNA is TGTGCCAGCAGTTATTCGAATACGGGGAATCAGCCCCAGCATTTT.

V usage is TRBV2 and J usage is TRBJ1-4, with D uncertain. V was cut by 9 bases and J by 0 bases, with 14 bases left in between. This CDR3 spans 15 amino acids. Germline CDR1 SNHLY, CDR2 FYNNEI. This CDR3 reads CARGKGVATNEKLFF. In DNA, the CDR3 is TGTGCCAGGGGGAAGGGAGTGGCAACTAATGAAAAACTGTTTTTT.

Comment on this clone: The sample has other DNA sequences that encode this CDR3 too. This sequence joins TRBV14 and TRBJ1-1; D is ambiguous. CDR1 is SGHDN, CDR2 FVKESK, per germline. The CDR3 extends over 13 amino acids. The V end lost 2 bases, the J end lost 5 bases, and 9 bases lay between the germline ends. CDR3 residues: CASSQSTRTEAFF. The CDR3 DNA sequence: TGTGCCAGCAGCCAAAGTACGAGAACTGAAGCTTTCTTT.